These 27 T cell receptor beta chains were all obtained from the same sample, sequenced in a study of blood T cell repertoires in COVID-19. This table comes from immunoSEQ multiplex PCR, and its TCRdb copy is limited to in-frame clones, with some not included. This sample has hundreds of thousands of clones, with 86% found just once. The sample comprised PBMCs or T cells enriched from blood (not recorded which). These receptors all stem from a woman in her fifties or sixties who had recovered from COVID-19.

V is TRBV7-2 and J is TRBJ2-1; D not certain. CDR3 size: 14 residues. The germline V gene encodes CDR1 SGHTA and CDR2 FQGNSA. Deletions cut 0 bases from V and 12 bases from J, with 15 bases between. CDR3 DNA: TGTGCCAGCAGCTTAGCCGGAGATTATAACGGGCAGTTCTTC. It is translated as CASSLAGDYNGQFF. The full variable domain, completed using reference TRBV7-2 and TRBJ2-1, is GAGVSQSPSNKVTEKGKDVELRCDPISGHTALYWYRQSLGQGLEFLIYFQGNSAPDKSGLPSDRFSAERTGGSVSTLTIQRTQQEDSAVYLCASSLAGDYNGQFFGPGTRLTVL.

This chain joins TRBV18 and TRBJ2-1; the match to TRBD2 covers 7 bases. The CDR3 is 16 residues long. Germline trimming cut 4 bases from V and 0 bases from J; bases unmatched to any gene: 6. Germline values: CDR1 KGHSH, CDR2 LQKENI. The CDR3 spells CASSLTRTSSYNEQFF. In nucleotides, the CDR3 is TGTGCCAGCTCACTTACTCGGACTAGCTCCTACAATGAGCAGTTCTTC.

This clone came up a few times. The V and J genes are TRBV29-1 and TRBJ1-1, with a tentative D call TRBD1 (5 bases). Germline loops: CDR1 SQVTM, CDR2 ANQGSEA. The CDR3 length is 10 residues. Deletions cut 5 bases from V and 7 bases from J, with 8 bases between. DNA of the CDR3: TGCAGCGTTTCAGACAGTGAAGCTTTCTTT. Protein sequence: CSVSDSEAFF.

The V and J genes are TRBV14 and TRBJ2-7; a possible D gene is TRBD1 (6 bases). Between the trimmed V and J ends, which lost 3 bases and 2 bases, there was a span of 11 bases. Germline V CDR1 and CDR2: SGHDN, FVKESK. The CDR3 extends over 14 amino acids. The CDR3 reads CASSQQQGPYEQYF. CDR3 nucleotides: TGTGCCAGCAGCCAGCAACAGGGACCCTACGAGCAGTACTTC.

This clone is a singleton in its sample. The chain links TRBV11-2 to TRBJ1-5; D is possibly TRBD1 (6 bases). Trimming took 4 bases from V and 6 from J, leaving 16 bases between them. The CDR3 consists of 15 residues. CDR1 and CDR2 from the germline V gene are SGHAT and FQNNGV. The CDR3 sequence: CASSSGETLTQPQHF. The CDR3 bases are TGTGCCAGCAGCTCAGGGGAAACTCTGACTCAGCCCCAGCATTTT.

The chain has TRBV5-4 and TRBJ1-1; D is perhaps TRBD1 (6 bases). There are 12 residues in the CDR3. Germline CDR1 and CDR2: SGHNT and YYREEE (reference sequence). The germline V and J ends were trimmed by 4 bases and 8 bases, with 12 bases remaining between them. For the CDR3, the DNA is TGTGCCAGCAGCGGTACAGGGCCCGAAGCTTTCTTT. It encodes CASSGTGPEAFF. The whole variable domain, filled in from reference TRBV5-4 and TRBJ1-1, reads ETGVTQSPTHLIKTRGQQVTLRCSSQSGHNTVSWYQQALGQGPQFIFQYYREEENGRGNFPPRFSGLQFPNYSSELNVNALELDDSALYLCASSGTGPEAFFGQGTRLTVV.

This chain uses TRBV11-3 with TRBJ2-1, with D possibly being TRBD2 (6 bases). Germline CDR1 is SGHNT and CDR2 is YENEEA. Deletions cut 0 bases from V and 1 base from J, with 7 bases between. The CDR3 extends over 15 amino acids. CDR3 coding DNA: TGTGCCAGCAGCTTAGAGCGGGGATCCTACAATGAGCAGTTCTTC. The encoded protein is CASSLERGSYNEQFF. Full variable domain (rest looked up from reference TRBV11-3 and TRBJ2-1): EAGVVQSPRYKIIEKKQPVAFWCNPISGHNTLYWYLQNLGQGPELLIRYENEEAVDDSQLPKDRFSAERLKGVDSTLKIQPAELGDSAVYLCASSLERGSYNEQFFGPGTRLTVL.

This sequence joins TRBV7-9 and TRBJ2-5; D gene uncertain. This CDR3 has 14 residues. Trimming pared 5 bases from V and 4 bases from J, leaving 14 bases between. Germline assignment: CDR1 SEHNR and CDR2 FQNEAQ (reference sequence). Here the CDR3 DNA reads TGTGCCAGCAGCCTCCACGGTTCTGGAGAGACCCAGTACTTC. Encoded protein: CASSLHGSGETQYF.

This chain uses TRBV10-3 with TRBJ2-3; 15 bases line up with TRBD2. Germline-derived CDR1 and CDR2 are ENHRY and SYGVKD. Trimming took 6 bases from V and 5 from J; bases not matched to a gene: 6. This CDR3 contains 16 residues. The CDR3 nucleotides read TGTGCCATCAGCGGACTAGCGGGGGGGCCTGGAGATACGCAGTATTTT. Translation: CAISGLAGGPGDTQYF.

The rearrangement joins TRBV28 to TRBJ2-2, with D unresolved. Trimming removed 3 bases at V and 3 bases at J, with 8 bases between. The CDR3 sequence is 14 residues long. Germline values: CDR1 MDHEN, CDR2 SYDVKM. The CDR3 DNA is TGTGCCAGCAGTTTTTTAGGAGACACCGGGGAGCTGTTTTTT. It specifies CASSFLGDTGELFF.

This clone was seen more than once but under ten times. The J gene is TRBJ1-4, the V gene TRBV30, with TRBD1 identical over 8 bases. The CDR3 is 15 amino acids. The junction had 8 bases not matched to a gene; V was cut back by 1 base and J by 7 bases. Germline V gene sequence: CDR1 GTSNPN, CDR2 SVGIG (reference sequence). CDR3 nucleotide sequence: TGTGCCTGGAGTGAAAACAGGGGGAAGGGTGAAAAACTGTTTTTT. This encodes CAWSENRGKGEKLFF.

V and J are TRBV10-3 and TRBJ1-2, with 9 nucleotides matching TRBD1. The V and J ends lost 6 bases and 6 bases, in that order; junction bases with no gene match: 2. Germline-derived CDR1 and CDR2 are ENHRY and SYGVKD. The CDR3 runs to 12 residues. The CDR3 sequence: CAISRTGDGYTF. CDR3 in DNA: TGTGCCATCAGCCGGACAGGGGATGGCTACACCTTC.

The chain employs TRBV9 and TRBJ1-6; no clear D. Trimming shortened V by 2 bases and J by 9 bases, and 15 bases separated the two germline ends. This CDR3 has 15 residues. Germline CDR1 SGDLS, CDR2 YYNGEE. CDR3 nucleotide sequence: TGTGCCAGCAGCGTTAGTCCCACACGGAGTTCACCCCTCCACTTT. This sequence encodes CASSVSPTRSSPLHF.

The chain employs TRBV5-1 and TRBJ1-1, with TRBD1 as a possible D gene (6 bases). The germline V gene has CDR1 SGHRS and CDR2 YFSETQ. The CDR3 runs 13 residues. The germline V and J ends were trimmed by 6 bases and 2 bases, with 11 bases remaining between them. CDR3 in amino acids: CASTTQGNTEAFF. CDR3 coding DNA: TGCGCCAGCACTACACAGGGTAACACTGAAGCTTTCTTT.

J is TRBJ1-4 and V is TRBV4-1; TRBD1 aligns across 9 bases. The CDR3 loop spans 16 amino acids. V was clipped by 4 bases and J by 5 bases; unmatched bases: 8. Germline CDR1 MGHRA, CDR2 YSYEKL. The CDR3 region is CASSPNPGQGNEKLFF. In nucleotides, the CDR3 is TGCGCCAGCAGCCCCAACCCGGGACAGGGAAATGAAAAACTGTTTTTT.

This clone was counted once. The chain joins TRBV28 to TRBJ2-7; 8 nucleotides line up with TRBD1. V trimming: 3 bases; J trimming: 2 bases; junction bases outside the gene matches: 12. Germline V CDR1 and CDR2: MDHEN, SYDVKM. The CDR3 is 17 amino acids. CDR3 in DNA: TGTGCCAGCAGTTTTCCCCCACGTGCGACAGGGGCCTACGAGCAGTACTTC. It is translated as CASSFPPRATGAYEQYF. The variable domain in full, completed from reference TRBV28 and TRBJ2-7, reads DVKVTQSSRYLVKRTGEKVFLECVQDMDHENMFWYRQDPGLGLRLIYFSYDVKMKEKGDIPEGYSVSREKKERFSLILESASTNQTSMYLCASSFPPRATGAYEQYFGPGTRLTVT.

The genes are TRBV4-3 and TRBJ2-3, with 8 bases identical to TRBD2. The CDR3 length is 18 residues. Germline CDR1 reads LGHNA; CDR2 reads YSLEER. The V segment lost 0 bases and the J segment 5 bases; nucleotides outside the gene matches: 13. The CDR3 protein is CASSQDPALAGVLDTQYF. In DNA form, the CDR3 reads TGCGCCAGCAGCCAAGATCCGGCCCTAGCGGGCGTGTTAGATACGCAGTATTTT.

The chain recombines TRBV6-6 with TRBJ1-1; the match to TRBD1 covers 10 bases. CDR1 and CDR2 from the germline V gene are MNHNY and SVGAGI (reference sequence). CDR3 length equals 16 residues. V lost 5 bases to trimming and J lost 0 bases; unmatched junction nucleotides: 6. The CDR3 DNA follows: TGTGCCAGCAGTCGAGACAGGGGGCGGGTGAACACTGAAGCTTTCTTT. It specifies CASSRDRGRVNTEAFF.

This clone showed up just once. V and J are TRBV7-9 and TRBJ1-5; D might be TRBD1 (6 bases). The CDR3 covers 14 residues. The V end lost 7 bases, the J end lost 1 base, and 11 bases lay between the germline ends. Germline V gives CDR1 SEHNR, CDR2 FQNEAQ (reference sequence). The CDR3 protein is CASTQQGSNQPQHF. The CDR3 DNA reads TGTGCCAGCACCCAGCAGGGGAGCAATCAGCCCCAGCATTTT.

The chain carries TRBV9 and TRBJ2-2; 13 bases fit TRBD2. Losses at the gene ends were 3 bases for V and 4 bases for J; bases not matched to a gene: 6. The CDR3 consists of 17 residues. Germline V gene sequence: CDR1 SGDLS, CDR2 YYNGEE. As DNA, the CDR3 is TGTGCCAGCAGCGCCACTAGCGGGGGGGCCTTCACCGGGGAGCTGTTTTTT. Amino acid sequence: CASSATSGGAFTGELFF.

V gene TRBV5-1 combines with J gene TRBJ2-7; 8 bases match TRBD2. Germline lookup yields CDR1 SGHRS and CDR2 YFSETQ. This CDR3 comprises 15 residues. After removal of 3 bases from V and 5 bases from J, the junction contained 10 bases not matched to a gene. CDR3 in amino acids: CASSSWASGFDEQYF. DNA for the CDR3: TGCGCCAGCAGCTCGTGGGCTAGCGGGTTCGACGAGCAGTACTTC. Together with reference TRBV5-1 and TRBJ2-7, the CDR3 gives the full variable domain: KAGVTQTPRYLIKTRGQQVTLSCSPISGHRSVSWYQQTPGQGLQFLFEYFSETQRNKGNFPGRFSGRQFSNSRSEMNVSTLELGDSALYLCASSSWASGFDEQYFGPGTRLTVT.

This chain links TRBV7-3 with TRBJ2-1; 9 bases are shared with TRBD2. CDR1 SGHTA and CDR2 FQGTGA come from the germline V gene. The trim removed 5 bases at V and 6 bases at J, leaving 14 bases unmatched. The CDR3 runs to 17 residues. The CDR3 nucleotides read TGTGCCAGCAGCCTCTTGGGTGCGGGAGGGACGGGCAATGAGCAGTTCTTC. As protein: CASSLLGAGGTGNEQFF.

J is TRBJ1-5 and V is TRBV5-4; D may be TRBD1 (6 bases). V was clipped by 0 bases and J by 6 bases, with 13 bases between them. Per the germline V gene, CDR1 is SGHNT and CDR2 is YYREEE (reference sequence). The CDR3 contains 15 residues. The CDR3 loop is CASSLDGGLTQPQHF. The CDR3 nucleotides read TGTGCCAGCAGCTTGGACGGGGGGCTCACTCAGCCCCAGCATTTT.

The rearrangement uses TRBV18 and TRBJ1-1, with 9 bases identical to TRBD1. V lost 4 bases and J lost 1; bases outside the gene matches: 10. The CDR3 spans 17 residues. Germline V gene lookup returns CDR1 KGHSH and CDR2 LQKENI. The CDR3 loop is CASSLNSGTGSNTEAFF. CDR3 coding DNA: TGTGCCAGCTCACTCAACTCCGGGACAGGGTCGAACACTGAAGCTTTCTTT.

The chain combines TRBV10-3 with TRBJ2-1, with TRBD1 identical over 9 bases. Looked up from germline, CDR1 is ENHRY and CDR2 is SYGVKD. Trimming took 11 bases from V and 8 from J; bases not matched to a gene: 7. There are 12 residues in the CDR3. In DNA form, the CDR3 reads TGTGCCGCGGGACAGGGTAAAGATGAGCAGTTCTTC. It is translated as CAAGQGKDEQFF.

The chain uses TRBV3-1 (or the pseudogene TRBV3-2) and TRBJ1-2; 11 nucleotides match TRBD1. CDR1 is LGHDT and CDR2 is YNNKEL in the germline V gene (reference sequence). The CDR3 extends over 18 amino acids. J lost 4 bases, V lost 4 bases, and 14 bases had no gene match. The CDR3 nucleotides are TGTGCCAGCAGCCCCCCGGGTATTGGGGGACAGGGGGGCTATGGCTACACCTTC. This sequence encodes CASSPPGIGGQGGYGYTF.

The chain links TRBV27 to TRBJ1-6; D may be TRBD1 (5 bases). The CDR3 is made up of 15 amino acids. CDR1 MNHEY and CDR2 SMNVEV come from the germline V gene (reference sequence). Deletions cut 4 bases from V and 7 bases from J, with 14 bases between. CDR3 sequence (DNA): TGTGCCAGCAGTTCCGCGGCAGGGTGGAATTCACCCCTCCACTTT. It encodes CASSSAAGWNSPLHF.